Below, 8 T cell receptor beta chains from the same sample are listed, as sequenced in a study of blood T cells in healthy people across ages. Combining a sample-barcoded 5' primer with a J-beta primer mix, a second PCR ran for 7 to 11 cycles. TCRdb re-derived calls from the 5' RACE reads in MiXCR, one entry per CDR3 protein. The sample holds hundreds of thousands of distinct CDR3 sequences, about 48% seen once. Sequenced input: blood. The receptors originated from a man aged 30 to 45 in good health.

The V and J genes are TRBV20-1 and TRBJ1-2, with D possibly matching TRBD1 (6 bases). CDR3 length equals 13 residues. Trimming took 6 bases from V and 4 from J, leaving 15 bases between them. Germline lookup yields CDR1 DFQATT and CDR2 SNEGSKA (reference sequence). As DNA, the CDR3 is TGCAGTGCCCCGAACAGGGCGATCTATGGCTACACCTTC. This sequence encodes CSAPNRAIYGYTF.

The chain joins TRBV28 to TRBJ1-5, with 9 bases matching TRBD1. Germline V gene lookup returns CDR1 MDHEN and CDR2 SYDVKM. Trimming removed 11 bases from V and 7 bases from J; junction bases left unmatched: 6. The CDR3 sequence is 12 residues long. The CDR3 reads CAGTDRGQPQHF. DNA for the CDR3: TGTGCCGGCACGGACAGGGGACAGCCCCAGCATTTT.

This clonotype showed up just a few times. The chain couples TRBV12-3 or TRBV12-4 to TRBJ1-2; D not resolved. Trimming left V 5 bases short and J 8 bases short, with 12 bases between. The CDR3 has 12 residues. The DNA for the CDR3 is TGTGCCAGCAGTCCAGAGCAGTGGGGCTACACCTTC. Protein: CASSPEQWGYTF.

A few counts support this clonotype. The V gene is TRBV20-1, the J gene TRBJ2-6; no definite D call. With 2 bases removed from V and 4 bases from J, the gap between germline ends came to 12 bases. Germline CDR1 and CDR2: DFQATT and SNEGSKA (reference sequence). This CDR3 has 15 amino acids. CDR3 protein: CSARSRAAGANVLTF. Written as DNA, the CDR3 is TGCAGTGCTAGATCAAGGGCAGCAGGGGCCAACGTCCTGACTTTC.

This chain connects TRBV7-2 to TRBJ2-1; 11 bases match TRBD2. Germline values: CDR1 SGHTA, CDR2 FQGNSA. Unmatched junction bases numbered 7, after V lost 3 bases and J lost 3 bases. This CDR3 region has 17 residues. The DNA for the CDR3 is TGTGCCAGCAGCTTTCCCCTCGGGACTAGCGGCTACAATGAGCAGTTCTTC. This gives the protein CASSFPLGTSGYNEQFF.

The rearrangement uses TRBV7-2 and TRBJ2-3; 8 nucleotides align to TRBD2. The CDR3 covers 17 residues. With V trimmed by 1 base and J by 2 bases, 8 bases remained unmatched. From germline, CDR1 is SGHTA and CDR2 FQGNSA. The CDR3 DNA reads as TGTGCCAGCAGCTTAGTTTCCAGCGGGAGAAACACAGATACGCAGTATTTT. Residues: CASSLVSSGRNTDTQYF.

CDR3 sequence (DNA): TGTGCCAGCGAGGGTGTCGACTCACCCCTCCACTTT. As protein: CASEGVDSPLHF. The V call is TRBV3-1, the J call TRBJ1-6, with D hard to call. CDR3 length equals 12 residues. Per germline, CDR1 LGHDT and CDR2 YNNKEL (reference sequence). V was clipped by 8 bases and J by 10 bases, with 12 bases between them.

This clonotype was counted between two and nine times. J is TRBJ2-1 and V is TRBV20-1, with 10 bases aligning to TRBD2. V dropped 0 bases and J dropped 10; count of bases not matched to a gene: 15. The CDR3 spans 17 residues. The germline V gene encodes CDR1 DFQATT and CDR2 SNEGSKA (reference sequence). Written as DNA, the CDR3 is TGCAGTGCTAGAGATTTAAGGGTAGCGGGGGGCCCGGGGGAGCAGTTCTTC. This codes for CSARDLRVAGGPGEQFF.